Listed below are T cell receptor beta chains from one sample, sequenced in a study of EBV T-cell therapy then PD-1 blockade in nasopharyngeal carcinoma. The data were produced by immunoSEQ multiplex PCR, yet TCRdb's version contains in-frame clones alone and is incomplete. Among approximately 21,000 clones listed, over 75% were seen once. Antigen specificity for these receptors is unknown. Sample: CD8+ T cells from blood, taken at approximately day 61 from a patient whose treatment included autologous EBV-specific T cells and nivolumab. These receptors all come from a man aged 35 to 55 with nasopharyngeal carcinoma. Both conserved end residues are part of each CDR3. A D gene is named only where the DNA matches it firmly. Where a row states a size, it is once, few, many or the class of an expanded clone; other rows omit it.

D gene: NA; V gene: TRBV5-1; J gene: TRBJ1-2; clone size: few; CDR3 protein: CASSLTGAKYGYTF
D gene: TRBD1; V gene: TRBV27; J gene: TRBJ1-5; clone size: NA; CDR3 protein: CASSLGTGANQPQHF
D gene: NA; V gene: TRBV5-4; J gene: TRBJ2-2; clone size: medium-sized; CDR3 protein: CASSPEGGRTGELFF
D gene: NA; V gene: TRBV19; J gene: TRBJ1-5; clone size: NA; CDR3 protein: CASSIDRPNQPQHF
D gene: NA; V gene: TRBV11-3; J gene: TRBJ2-7; clone size: NA; CDR3 protein: CASSPPGSHEQYF
D gene: NA; V gene: TRBV27; J gene: TRBJ2-7; clone size: NA; CDR3 protein: CASSLGPAAYEQYF
D gene: NA; V gene: TRBV7-2; J gene: TRBJ2-1; clone size: NA; CDR3 protein: CASSPRSHEQFF
D gene: NA; V gene: TRBV7-9; J gene: TRBJ1-5; clone size: few; CDR3 protein: CASSFNRDRQPQHF
D gene: TRBD1; V gene: TRBV7-6; J gene: TRBJ1-2; clone size: NA; CDR3 protein: CASSRTGELGYTF
D gene: NA; V gene: TRBV4-3; J gene: TRBJ1-4; clone size: NA; CDR3 protein: CASSQGWTVIGKLFF
D gene: NA; V gene: TRBV4-1; J gene: TRBJ2-3; clone size: NA; CDR3 protein: CASSQVGQLSTDTQYF
D gene: TRBD2; V gene: TRBV11-3; J gene: TRBJ2-7; clone size: NA; CDR3 protein: CASSLGGLTYEQYF
D gene: NA; V gene: TRBV6-2/TRBV6-3; J gene: TRBJ1-5; clone size: NA; CDR3 protein: CASSYSEQRPQHF
D gene: NA; V gene: TRBV12-3/TRBV12-4; J gene: TRBJ2-1; clone size: NA; CDR3 protein: CASRTYNEQFF
D gene: TRBD1; V gene: TRBV28; J gene: TRBJ2-7; clone size: once; CDR3 protein: CASSQGVWREQYF
D gene: TRBD1; V gene: TRBV24-1; J gene: TRBJ2-7; clone size: NA; CDR3 protein: CATSDRDRPYEQYF
D gene: TRBD1; V gene: TRBV9; J gene: TRBJ1-1; clone size: NA; CDR3 protein: CASSPGQKAAMNTEAFF
D gene: NA; V gene: TRBV7-2; J gene: TRBJ2-1; clone size: NA; CDR3 protein: CASSSQRSPSKEQFF
D gene: NA; V gene: TRBV27; J gene: TRBJ2-3; clone size: NA; CDR3 protein: CASSPSTDTQYF
D gene: NA; V gene: TRBV4-1; J gene: TRBJ2-7; clone size: few; CDR3 protein: CASSLKQGITYEQYF
D gene: NA; V gene: TRBV7-2; J gene: TRBJ1-4; clone size: NA; CDR3 protein: CASSAGTLEKLFF
D gene: TRBD1; V gene: TRBV27; J gene: TRBJ1-5; clone size: NA; CDR3 protein: CASSLGQGGDQPQHF
D gene: TRBD2; V gene: TRBV4-1; J gene: TRBJ2-1; clone size: NA; CDR3 protein: CASGGVNEQFF
D gene: NA; V gene: TRBV5-4; J gene: TRBJ2-7; clone size: NA; CDR3 protein: CASSLRGYSSYEQYF
D gene: TRBD2; V gene: TRBV5-6; J gene: TRBJ2-7; clone size: NA; CDR3 protein: CASMDGGGPYEQYF
D gene: NA; V gene: TRBV3-1/TRBV3-2; J gene: TRBJ1-2; clone size: NA; CDR3 protein: CASSSRTAANYGYTF
D gene: TRBD2; V gene: TRBV7-2; J gene: TRBJ2-7; clone size: medium-sized; CDR3 protein: CASSRLAGTVEQYF
D gene: NA; V gene: TRBV6-2/TRBV6-3; J gene: TRBJ2-7; clone size: NA; CDR3 protein: CASSFSEGAAYEQYF
D gene: NA; V gene: TRBV7-2; J gene: TRBJ1-1; clone size: NA; CDR3 protein: CASSFGRWENTEAFF
D gene: TRBD1; V gene: TRBV27; J gene: TRBJ2-7; clone size: once; CDR3 protein: CASSLIGTEGEQYF
D gene: TRBD2; V gene: TRBV3-1/TRBV3-2; J gene: TRBJ2-7; clone size: NA; CDR3 protein: CASSKRRGDSYEQYF
D gene: NA; V gene: TRBV27; J gene: TRBJ1-5; clone size: NA; CDR3 protein: CASSLGPLEPQHF
D gene: TRBD1; V gene: TRBV28; J gene: TRBJ2-5; clone size: NA; CDR3 protein: CASSTRDRGFPEETQYF
D gene: NA; V gene: TRBV30; J gene: TRBJ1-2; clone size: NA; CDR3 protein: CAWRDLSSLYGYTF
D gene: NA; V gene: TRBV4-3; J gene: TRBJ1-3; clone size: once; CDR3 protein: CASSQDLGGGNTIYF
D gene: TRBD2; V gene: TRBV6-1; J gene: TRBJ2-2; clone size: NA; CDR3 protein: CASSEDPGGTGELFF
D gene: NA; V gene: TRBV9; J gene: TRBJ2-1; clone size: NA; CDR3 protein: CASSVGAGGGYNEQFF
D gene: NA; V gene: TRBV4-3; J gene: TRBJ1-1; clone size: NA; CDR3 protein: CASSQYASAGNTEAFF
D gene: NA; V gene: TRBV25-1; J gene: TRBJ1-5; clone size: few; CDR3 protein: CASKGNGYQPQHF
D gene: TRBD1; V gene: TRBV7-2; J gene: TRBJ1-2; clone size: NA; CDR3 protein: CASSLSLATGGGYGYTF
D gene: TRBD1; V gene: TRBV10-3; J gene: TRBJ1-4; clone size: few; CDR3 protein: CAISESGSTGGYLAKLFF
D gene: TRBD1; V gene: TRBV3-1/TRBV3-2; J gene: TRBJ1-2; clone size: few; CDR3 protein: CASSPLGQVYNYGYTF
D gene: TRBD1; V gene: TRBV6-2/TRBV6-3; J gene: TRBJ2-2; clone size: few; CDR3 protein: CASSSGTENTGELFF
D gene: NA; V gene: TRBV4-2; J gene: TRBJ1-2; clone size: NA; CDR3 protein: CASSQEREGVGGYTF
D gene: NA; V gene: TRBV28; J gene: TRBJ2-7; clone size: NA; CDR3 protein: CASSFFLGGIGEQYF